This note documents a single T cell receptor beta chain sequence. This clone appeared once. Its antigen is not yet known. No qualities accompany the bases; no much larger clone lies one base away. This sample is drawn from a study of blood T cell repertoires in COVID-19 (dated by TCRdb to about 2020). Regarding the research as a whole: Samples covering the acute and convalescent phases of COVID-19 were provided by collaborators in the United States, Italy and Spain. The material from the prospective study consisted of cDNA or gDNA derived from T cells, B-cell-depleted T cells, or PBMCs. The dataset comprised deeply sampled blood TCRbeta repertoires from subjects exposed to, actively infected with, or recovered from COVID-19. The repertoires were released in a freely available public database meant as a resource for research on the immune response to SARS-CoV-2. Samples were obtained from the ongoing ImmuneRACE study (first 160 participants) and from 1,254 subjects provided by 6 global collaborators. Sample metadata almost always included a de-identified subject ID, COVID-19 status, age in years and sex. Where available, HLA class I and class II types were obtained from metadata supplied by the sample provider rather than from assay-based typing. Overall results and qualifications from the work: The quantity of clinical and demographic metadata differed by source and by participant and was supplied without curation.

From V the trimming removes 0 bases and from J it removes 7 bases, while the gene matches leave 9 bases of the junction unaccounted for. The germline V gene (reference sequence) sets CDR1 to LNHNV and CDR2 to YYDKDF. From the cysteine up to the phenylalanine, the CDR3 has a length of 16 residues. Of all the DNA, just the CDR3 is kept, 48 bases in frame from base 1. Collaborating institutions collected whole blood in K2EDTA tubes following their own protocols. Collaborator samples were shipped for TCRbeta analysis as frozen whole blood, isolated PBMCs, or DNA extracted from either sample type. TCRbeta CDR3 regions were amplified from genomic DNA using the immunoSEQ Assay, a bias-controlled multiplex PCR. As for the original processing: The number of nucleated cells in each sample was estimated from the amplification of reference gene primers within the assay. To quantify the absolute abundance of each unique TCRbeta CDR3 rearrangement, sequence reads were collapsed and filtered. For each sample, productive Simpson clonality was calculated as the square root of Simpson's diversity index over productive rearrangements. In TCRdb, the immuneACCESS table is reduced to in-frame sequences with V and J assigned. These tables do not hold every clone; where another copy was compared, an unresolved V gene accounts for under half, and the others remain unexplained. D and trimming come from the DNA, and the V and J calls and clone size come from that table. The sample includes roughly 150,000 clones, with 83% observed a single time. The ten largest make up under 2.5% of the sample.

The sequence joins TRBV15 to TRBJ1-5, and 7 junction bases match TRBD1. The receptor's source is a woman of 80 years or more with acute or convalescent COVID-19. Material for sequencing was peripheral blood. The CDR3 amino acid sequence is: CATSRDRYRGRQPQHF. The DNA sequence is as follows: TGTGCCACCAGCAGAGATCGCTACAGGGGACGGCAGCCCCAGCATTTT.